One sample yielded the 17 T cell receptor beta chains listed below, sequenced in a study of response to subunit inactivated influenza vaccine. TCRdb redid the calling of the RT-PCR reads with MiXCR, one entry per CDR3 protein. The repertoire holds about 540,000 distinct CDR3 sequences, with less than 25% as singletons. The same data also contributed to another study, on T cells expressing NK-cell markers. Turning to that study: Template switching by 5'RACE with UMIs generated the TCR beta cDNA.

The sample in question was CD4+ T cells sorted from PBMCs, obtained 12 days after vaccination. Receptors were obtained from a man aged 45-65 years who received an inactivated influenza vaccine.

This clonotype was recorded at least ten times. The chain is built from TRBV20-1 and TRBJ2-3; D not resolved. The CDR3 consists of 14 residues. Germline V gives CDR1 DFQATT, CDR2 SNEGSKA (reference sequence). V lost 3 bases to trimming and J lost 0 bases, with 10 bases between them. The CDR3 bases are TGCAGTGCTAGTAGAACCTCTAGCACAGATACGCAGTATTTT. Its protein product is CSASRTSSTDTQYF.

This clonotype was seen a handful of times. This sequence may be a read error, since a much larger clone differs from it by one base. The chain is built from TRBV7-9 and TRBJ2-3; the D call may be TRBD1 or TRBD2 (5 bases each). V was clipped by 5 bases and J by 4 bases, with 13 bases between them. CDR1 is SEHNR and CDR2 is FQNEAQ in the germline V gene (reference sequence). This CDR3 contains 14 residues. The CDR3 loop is CASSPSGPSDTQYF. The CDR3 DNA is TGTGCCAGCAGCCCTTCGGGGCCTTCAGATACGCAGTATTTT. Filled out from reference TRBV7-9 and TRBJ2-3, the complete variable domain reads DTGVSQNPRHKITKRGQNVTFRCDPISEHNRLYWYRQTLGQGPEFLTYFQNEAQLEKSRLLSDRFSAERPKGSFSTLEIQRTEQGDSAMYLCASSPSGPSDTQYFGPGTRLTVL.

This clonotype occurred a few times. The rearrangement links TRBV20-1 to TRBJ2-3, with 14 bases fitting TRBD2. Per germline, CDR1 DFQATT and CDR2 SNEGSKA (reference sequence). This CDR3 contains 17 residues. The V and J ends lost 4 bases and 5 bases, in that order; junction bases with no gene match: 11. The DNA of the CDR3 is TGCAGTGCTATCGGATCGGGGACTAGCGGGAGACAAGATACGCAGTATTTT. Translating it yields CSAIGSGTSGRQDTQYF.

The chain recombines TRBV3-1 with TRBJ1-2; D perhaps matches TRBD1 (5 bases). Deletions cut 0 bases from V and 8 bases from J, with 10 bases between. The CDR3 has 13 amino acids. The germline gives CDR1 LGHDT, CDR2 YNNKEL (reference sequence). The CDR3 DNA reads TGTGCCAGCAGCCAAGATCTAGGGGTCGGCTACACCTTC. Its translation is CASSQDLGVGYTF. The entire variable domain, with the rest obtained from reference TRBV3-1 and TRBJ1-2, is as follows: DTAVSQTPKYLVTQMGNDKSIKCEQNLGHDTMYWYKQDSKKFLKIMFSYNNKELIINETVPNRFSPKSPDKAHLNLHINSLELGDSAVYFCASSQDLGVGYTFGSGTRLTVV.

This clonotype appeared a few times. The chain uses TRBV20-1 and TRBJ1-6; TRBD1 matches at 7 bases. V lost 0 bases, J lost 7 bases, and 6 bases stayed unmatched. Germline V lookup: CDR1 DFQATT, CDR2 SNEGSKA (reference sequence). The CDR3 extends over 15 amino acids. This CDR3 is CSARDLQGSNSPLHF. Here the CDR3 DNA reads TGCAGTGCTAGAGACCTACAGGGGAGCAATTCACCCCTCCACTTT.

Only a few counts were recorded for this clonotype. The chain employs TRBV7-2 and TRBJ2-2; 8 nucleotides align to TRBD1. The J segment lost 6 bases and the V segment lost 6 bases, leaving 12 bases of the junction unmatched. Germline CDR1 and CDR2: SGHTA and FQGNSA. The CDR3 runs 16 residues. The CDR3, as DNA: TGTGCCAGCAGTCGTGGACAGGGTTTTAAGTCCGGGGAGCTGTTTTTT. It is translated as CASSRGQGFKSGELFF.

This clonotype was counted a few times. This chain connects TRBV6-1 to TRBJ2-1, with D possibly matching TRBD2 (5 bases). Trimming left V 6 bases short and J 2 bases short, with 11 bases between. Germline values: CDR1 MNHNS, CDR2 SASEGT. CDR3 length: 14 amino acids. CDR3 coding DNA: TGTGCCAGCAGATGGCGGGTACCCTACAATGAGCAGTTCTTC. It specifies CASRWRVPYNEQFF.

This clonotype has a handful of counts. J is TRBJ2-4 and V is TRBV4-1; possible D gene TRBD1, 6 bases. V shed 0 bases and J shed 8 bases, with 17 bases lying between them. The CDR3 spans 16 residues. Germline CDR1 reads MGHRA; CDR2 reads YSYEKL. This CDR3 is CASSQDRHRVGDIQYF. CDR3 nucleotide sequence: TGCGCCAGCAGCCAAGATCGGCACAGGGTTGGGGACATTCAGTACTTC.

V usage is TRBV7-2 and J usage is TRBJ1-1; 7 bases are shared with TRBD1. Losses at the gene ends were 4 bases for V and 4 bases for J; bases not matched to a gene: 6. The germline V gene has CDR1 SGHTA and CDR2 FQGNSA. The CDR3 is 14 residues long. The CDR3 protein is CASSWTGRRTEAFF. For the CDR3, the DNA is TGTGCCAGCAGCTGGACAGGTCGACGCACTGAAGCTTTCTTT.

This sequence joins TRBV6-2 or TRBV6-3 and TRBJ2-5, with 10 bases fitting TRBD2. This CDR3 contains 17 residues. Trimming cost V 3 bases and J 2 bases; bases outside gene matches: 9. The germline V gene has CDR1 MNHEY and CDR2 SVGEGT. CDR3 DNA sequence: TGTGCCAGCAGTTATCGACGGAGGACTAGCGGACAAGAGACCCAGTACTTC. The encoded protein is CASSYRRRTSGQETQYF.

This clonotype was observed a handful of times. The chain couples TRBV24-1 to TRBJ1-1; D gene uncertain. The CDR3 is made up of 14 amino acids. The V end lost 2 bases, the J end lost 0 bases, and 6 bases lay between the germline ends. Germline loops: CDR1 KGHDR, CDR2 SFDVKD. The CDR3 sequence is CATSDSGMNTEAFF. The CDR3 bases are TGTGCCACCAGTGATTCCGGGATGAACACTGAAGCTTTCTTT.

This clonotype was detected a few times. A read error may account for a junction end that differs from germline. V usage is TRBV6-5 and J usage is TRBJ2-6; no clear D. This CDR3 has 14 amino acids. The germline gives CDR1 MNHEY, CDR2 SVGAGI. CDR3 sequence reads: CASSYGSGANVLTF. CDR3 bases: TGTGCCAGCAGTTACGGATCTGGTGCCAACGTCCTGACTTTC.

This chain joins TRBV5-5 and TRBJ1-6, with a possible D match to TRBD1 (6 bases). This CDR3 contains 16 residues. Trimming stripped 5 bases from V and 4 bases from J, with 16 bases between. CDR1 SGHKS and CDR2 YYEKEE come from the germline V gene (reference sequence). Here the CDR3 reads CASRVTGTSYNSPLHF. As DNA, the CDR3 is TGTGCCAGCAGGGTTACCGGGACATCATATAATTCACCCCTCCACTTT.

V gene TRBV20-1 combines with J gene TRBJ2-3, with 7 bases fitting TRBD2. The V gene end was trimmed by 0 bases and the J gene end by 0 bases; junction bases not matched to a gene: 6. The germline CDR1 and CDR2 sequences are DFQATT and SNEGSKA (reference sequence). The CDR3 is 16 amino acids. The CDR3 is CSARDGASGSTDTQYF. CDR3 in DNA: TGCAGTGCTAGAGATGGGGCTAGCGGCAGCACAGATACGCAGTATTTT.

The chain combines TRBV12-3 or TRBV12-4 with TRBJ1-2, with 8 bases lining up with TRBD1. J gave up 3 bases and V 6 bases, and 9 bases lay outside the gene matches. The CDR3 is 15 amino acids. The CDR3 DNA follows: TGTGCCAGCAGACCAACAGGGGGACAGTACTATGGCTACACCTTC. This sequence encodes CASRPTGGQYYGYTF.

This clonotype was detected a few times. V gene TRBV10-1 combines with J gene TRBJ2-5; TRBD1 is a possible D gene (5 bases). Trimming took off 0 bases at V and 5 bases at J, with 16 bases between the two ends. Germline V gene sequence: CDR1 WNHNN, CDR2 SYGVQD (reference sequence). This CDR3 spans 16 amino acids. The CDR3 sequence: CASSESRTISQETQYF. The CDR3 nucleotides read TGCGCCAGCAGTGAGTCGAGGACAATTAGCCAGGAGACCCAGTACTTC.

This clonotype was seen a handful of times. CDR3 in amino acids: CSVEGQGAGGYTF. For the CDR3, the DNA is TGCAGCGTTGAAGGACAGGGGGCGGGGGGCTACACCTTC. V is TRBV29-1 and J is TRBJ1-2, with 10 bases aligning to TRBD1. J was trimmed by 8 bases and V by 1 base; bases with no gene match: 4. The CDR3 runs to 13 residues. The V gene's germline CDR1 is SQVTM and CDR2 ANQGSEA. Looking up the rest from reference TRBV29-1 and TRBJ1-2 gives the full variable domain: SAVISQKPSRDICQRGTSLTIQCQVDSQVTMMFWYRQQPGQSLTLIATANQGSEATYESGFVIDKFPISRPNLTFSTLTVSNMSPEDSSIYLCSVEGQGAGGYTFGSGTRLTVV.